This T cell receptor (beta chain) was observed in a study of blood T cell repertoires in COVID-19. Overall study: Acute and convalescent COVID-19 samples came from the United States, Italy and Spain.

CDR1 and CDR2 (germline): LGHNA, YNFKEQ. V was shortened by 2 bases and J by 6 bases, with 17 bases between the two germline ends. CDR3 length equals 15 residues. Here immunoSEQ multiplex PCR was the method, and the copy in TCRdb shows in-frame clones only, minus some. The sample has about 97,000 clones, 80% to 95% seen once; the top ten hold roughly 5.6%. Sequences were obtained from peripheral blood. This receptor was taken from a man in his forties or fifties with active COVID-19. V usage is TRBV4-2 and J usage is TRBJ2-7, with D possibly being TRBD1 (6 bases). The CDR3 is CASSQFSDSRGEQYF. The CDR3 DNA follows: TGTGCCAGCAGCCAATTCTCCGACAGCAGGGGCGAGCAGTACTTC.